This is a list of T cell receptor beta chains from one sample in a study of blood T cell repertoires in COVID-19. TCRdb's table, derived via immunoSEQ multiplex PCR, lists solely in-frame clones and lacks some. This sample carries over 85,000 clones, about 83% of them seen once, and the ten largest clones take less than 10%. Source material: peripheral blood. All receptors derive from a man between 35 and 55 years old with active or convalescent COVID-19. CDR3s include the opening cysteine and the closing phenylalanine or tryptophan. The order of the fields is CDR3 length, V gene, J gene, D gene, clone size, CDR3 DNA, CDR3 protein. D genes are given only for firm matches. Clone size, where shown, is once, few, many, or a class for clones that have expanded.

12	TRBV12-3/TRBV12-4	TRBJ1-1	.	few	TGTGCCAGCAGAGGAGGTCTCACTGAAGCTTTCTTT	CASRGGLTEAFF
14	TRBV6-2/TRBV6-3	TRBJ2-7	TRBD1	.	TGTGCCAGCAGTTATCGACAGGGGGCTTACGAGCAGTACTTC	CASSYRQGAYEQYF
15	TRBV9	TRBJ2-3	.	.	TGTGCCAGCAAAACCTCGGCAGGGGCCACAGATACGCAGTATTTT	CASKTSAGATDTQYF
13	TRBV6-2/TRBV6-3	TRBJ1-3	.	few	TGTGCCAGCAGTTACCCCGGGGGAAACACCATATATTTT	CASSYPGGNTIYF
16	TRBV19	TRBJ2-3	.	.	TGTGCCAGTAGTATATATGGCAGGGAAAACACAGATACGCAGTATTTT	CASSIYGRENTDTQYF
15	TRBV7-3	TRBJ2-2	.	.	TGTGCCAGCAGCTTAGGCCTAGCGATGGGCGGGGAGCTGTTTTTT	CASSLGLAMGGELFF
11	TRBV19	TRBJ2-4	.	few	TGTGCCAGTACCCAGTTCGACATTCAGTACTTC	CASTQFDIQYF
15	TRBV2	TRBJ2-7	TRBD1	.	TGTGCCAGCAGCCGCGACCGGGACAGGGTGTACGAGCAGTACTTC	CASSRDRDRVYEQYF
16	TRBV6-5	TRBJ2-1	TRBD2	.	TGTGCCAGCAGTTACCTGCGGGGGGCCCTTCCGGATGAGCAGTTCTTC	CASSYLRGALPDEQFF
15	TRBV15	TRBJ2-5	.	.	TGTGCCACCAGCAGAGAGGGTGGGCAACAGGGGACCCAGTACTTC	CATSREGGQQGTQYF
16	TRBV19	TRBJ2-2	TRBD1	.	TGTGCCAGTAGTATAGGGGACAGGGGGCCGGCCGGGGAGCTGTTTTTT	CASSIGDRGPAGELFF
15	TRBV7-9	TRBJ1-3	.	.	TGTGCCAGCAGCTTAAAGCGGGAGTCTGGAAACACCATATATTTT	CASSLKRESGNTIYF
14	TRBV6-5	TRBJ1-1	.	.	TGTGCCAGCAGTCGGGTAGAAATGAACACTGAAGCTTTCTTT	CASSRVEMNTEAFF
16	TRBV3-1/TRBV3-2	TRBJ2-3	TRBD2	.	TGTGCCAGCAGCCGGACTAGCGGGGGGGCTGCAGATACGCAGTATTTT	CASSRTSGGAADTQYF
15	TRBV28	TRBJ1-4	.	.	TGTGCCAGCAGTTACACAGGGACAACTAATGAAAAACTGTTTTTT	CASSYTGTTNEKLFF
13	TRBV5-1	TRBJ1-2	.	.	TGCGCCAGCAGCTTGGAGGCAGGGGCTGGCTACACCTTC	CASSLEAGAGYTF
17	TRBV24-1	TRBJ1-5	TRBD1	.	TGTGCCACCAGTGATTTAGGGGACAGGGTAAACAATCAGCCCCAGCATTTT	CATSDLGDRVNNQPQHF
15	TRBV5-1	TRBJ2-2	.	.	TGCGCCAGCAGCTTGGCGGGGACGAACACCGGGGAGCTGTTTTTT	CASSLAGTNTGELFF
16	TRBV9	TRBJ2-5	TRBD2	.	TGTGCCAGCAGCGTAGCGACTAGCGGGGGACAAGAGACCCAGTACTTC	CASSVATSGGQETQYF
14	TRBV11-2	TRBJ2-5	.	few	TGTGCCAGCAGCGCGATCAGGGGAGAGGAGACCCAGTACTTC	CASSAIRGEETQYF
18	TRBV12-5	TRBJ2-7	TRBD1	.	TGTGCTAGTGCTATACGACAGGGGGCCCAGCCCAGGACCTACGAGCAGTACTTC	CASAIRQGAQPRTYEQYF
16	TRBV11-1	TRBJ2-5	TRBD2	.	TGTGCCAGCAGCCCGAGGGGAGGGGCGGCTCTTGAGACCCAGTACTTC	CASSPRGGAALETQYF
11	TRBV20-1	TRBJ1-1	.	few	TGCAGTGCTAGTGGGCCAGGGGCGGCTTTCTTT	CSASGPGAAFF
15	TRBV29-1	TRBJ1-1	TRBD1	few	TGCAGCGTTGATGTCAGGGGGAAAGTTAAGACTGAAGCTTTCTTT	CSVDVRGKVKTEAFF
14	TRBV18	TRBJ1-1	.	.	TGTGCCAGCTCACTCGGAGCGGGGGCCCCTGAAGCTTTCTTT	CASSLGAGAPEAFF
13	TRBV5-4	TRBJ1-2	.	.	TGTGCCAGCAGCCGAGACAGTAACTATGGCTACACCTTC	CASSRDSNYGYTF
16	TRBV5-4	TRBJ2-2	TRBD1	.	TGTGCCAGCAGCGCCGGGACAGGGGGCGGCACCGGGGAGCTGTTTTTT	CASSAGTGGGTGELFF
13	TRBV7-2	TRBJ1-2	TRBD1	.	TGTGCCAGCAGCACAACAGGGGCCTATGGCTACACCTTC	CASSTTGAYGYTF
14	TRBV6-5	TRBJ1-6	TRBD1	.	TGTGCCAGCACCGACAGGGGTGGGAATTCACCCCTCCACTTT	CASTDRGGNSPLHF
17	TRBV5-6	TRBJ1-4	TRBD1	.	TGTGCCAGCAGCTTCCCGGGACAGGGGGCTACTAATGAAAAACTGTTTTTT	CASSFPGQGATNEKLFF
14	TRBV6-1	TRBJ1-2	TRBD1	.	TGTGCCAGCAGTGAAGAGGCAGGGGGCTCTGGCTACACCTTC	CASSEEAGGSGYTF
18	TRBV5-4	TRBJ2-3	TRBD2	.	TGTGCCAGCGACCGAACCGCCGCGTCTAGCGGGGACACAGATACGCAGTATTTT	CASDRTAASSGDTDTQYF
15	TRBV3-1/TRBV3-2	TRBJ2-2	TRBD1	once	TGTGCCAGCAGCCCCCGGACAGGAATCCGGACGGAGCTGTTTTTT	CASSPRTGIRTELFF
15	TRBV11-2	TRBJ1-6	.	once	TGTGCCAGCAGCTTATTTAGCTCCTATAATTCACCCCTCCACTTT	CASSLFSSYNSPLHF
12	TRBV2	TRBJ2-3	.	.	TGTGCCAGCAGACAGAGCACAGATACGCAGTATTTT	CASRQSTDTQYF
15	TRBV5-1	TRBJ2-5	TRBD2	.	TGCGCCAGCAGCGTGGGGACTAGCGGGGAAAAGACCCAGTACTTC	CASSVGTSGEKTQYF
14	TRBV5-1	TRBJ2-7	.	.	TGCGCCAGCAGCGGCGGACACTTCTCCTACGAGCAGTACTTC	CASSGGHFSYEQYF
14	TRBV6-5	TRBJ2-3	.	once	TGTGCCAGCGGCAGAGGGGGACGCACAGATACGCAGTATTTT	CASGRGGRTDTQYF
14	TRBV6-2/TRBV6-3	TRBJ1-1	.	.	TGTGCCAGCAGTTATGCGGGGGCAGACACTGAAGCTTTCTTT	CASSYAGADTEAFF
14	TRBV5-6	TRBJ1-2	.	.	TGTGCCAGCAGCTTGAAGGGACTGAACTATGGCTACACCTTC	CASSLKGLNYGYTF
15	TRBV7-9	TRBJ1-5	TRBD1	.	TGTGCCAGCAGCCGCGCCGGGACAGGCAATCAGCCCCAGCATTTT	CASSRAGTGNQPQHF